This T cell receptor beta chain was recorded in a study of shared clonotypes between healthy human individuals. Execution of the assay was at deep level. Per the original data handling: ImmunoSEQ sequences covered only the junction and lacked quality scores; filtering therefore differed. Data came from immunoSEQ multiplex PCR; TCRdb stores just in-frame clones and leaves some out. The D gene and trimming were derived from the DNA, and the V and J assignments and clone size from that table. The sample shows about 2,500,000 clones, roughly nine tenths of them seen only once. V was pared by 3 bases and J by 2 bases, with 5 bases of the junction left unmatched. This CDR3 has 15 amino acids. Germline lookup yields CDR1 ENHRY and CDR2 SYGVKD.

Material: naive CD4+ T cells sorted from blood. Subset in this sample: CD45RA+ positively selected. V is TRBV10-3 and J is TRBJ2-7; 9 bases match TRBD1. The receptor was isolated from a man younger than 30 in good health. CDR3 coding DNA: TGTGCCATCAGTGAAGGGACAGGGAGTCCCTACGAGCAGTACTTC. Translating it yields CAISEGTGSPYEQYF.